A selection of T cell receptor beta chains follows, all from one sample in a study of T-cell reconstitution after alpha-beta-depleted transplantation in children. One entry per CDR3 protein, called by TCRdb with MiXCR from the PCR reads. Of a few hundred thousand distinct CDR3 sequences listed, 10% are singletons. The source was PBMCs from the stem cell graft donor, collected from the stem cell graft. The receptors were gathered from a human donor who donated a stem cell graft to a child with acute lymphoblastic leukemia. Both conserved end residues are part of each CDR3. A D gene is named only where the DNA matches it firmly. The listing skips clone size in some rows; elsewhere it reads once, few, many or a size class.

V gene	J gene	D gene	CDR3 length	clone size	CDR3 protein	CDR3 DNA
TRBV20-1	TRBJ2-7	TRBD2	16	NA	CSLSGTSGSFSYEQYF	TGCAGCCTCTCGGGGACTAGCGGGAGTTTTTCCTACGAGCAGTACTTC
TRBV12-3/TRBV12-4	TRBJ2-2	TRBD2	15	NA	CASSLSGRALGELFF	TGTGCCAGCAGTCTGAGCGGGAGGGCCCTCGGGGAGCTGTTTTTT
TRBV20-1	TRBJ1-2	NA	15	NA	CSAVGGTGANYGYTF	TGCAGTGCCGTAGGGGGGACTGGCGCTAACTATGGCTACACCTTC
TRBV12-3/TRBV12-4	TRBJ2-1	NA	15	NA	CASSGPGVVYNEQFF	TGTGCCAGCAGTGGGCCCGGGGTAGTTTACAATGAGCAGTTCTTC
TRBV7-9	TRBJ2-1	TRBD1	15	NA	CASSRNRGKYNEQFF	TGTGCCAGCAGCCGTAACAGGGGGAAATACAATGAGCAGTTCTTC
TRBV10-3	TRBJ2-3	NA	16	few	CAISESRSYEADTQYF	TGTGCCATCAGTGAGTCACGGAGCTACGAGGCAGATACGCAGTATTTT
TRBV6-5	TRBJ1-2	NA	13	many	CASSRDSDYGYTF	TGTGCCAGCAGCCGCGACAGTGACTATGGCTACACCTTC
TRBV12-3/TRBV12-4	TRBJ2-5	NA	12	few	CATRDEEETQYF	TGTGCCACCAGGGACGAGGAAGAGACCCAGTACTTC
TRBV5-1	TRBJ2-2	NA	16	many	CASSLSRGTHPGELFF	TGCGCCAGCAGCTTGAGTCGTGGGACTCACCCCGGGGAGCTGTTTTTT
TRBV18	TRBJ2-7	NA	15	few	CASSPRGMKRNEQYF	TGTGCCAGCTCACCACGGGGCATGAAGCGGAACGAGCAGTACTTC
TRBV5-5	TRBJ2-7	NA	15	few	CASRSDSLRSDEQYF	TGTGCCAGCAGGTCAGACAGCTTAAGATCGGACGAGCAGTACTTC
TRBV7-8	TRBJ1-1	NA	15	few	CASSLGGGRDTEAFF	TGTGCCAGCAGCCTAGGGGGGGGCCGCGACACTGAAGCTTTCTTT
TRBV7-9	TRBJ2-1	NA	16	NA	CASSLAQGPSYNEQFF	TGTGCCAGCAGCTTAGCGCAGGGGCCCTCCTACAATGAGCAGTTCTTC
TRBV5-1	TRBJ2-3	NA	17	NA	CASSREGAGEATNTQYF	TGCGCCAGCAGCCGGGAGGGGGCGGGAGAAGCTACAAATACGCAGTATTTT
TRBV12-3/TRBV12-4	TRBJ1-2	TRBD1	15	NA	CASSSGTGHNYGYTF	TGTGCCAGCAGTTCCGGGACAGGTCACAACTATGGCTACACCTTC
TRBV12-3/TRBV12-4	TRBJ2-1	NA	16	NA	CASSLDPLSSYNEQFF	TGTGCCAGCAGCCTTGACCCGTTGAGCTCCTACAATGAGCAGTTCTTC
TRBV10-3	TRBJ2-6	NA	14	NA	CATSAHSGANVLTF	TGTGCCACCAGTGCCCACTCTGGGGCCAACGTCCTGACTTTC
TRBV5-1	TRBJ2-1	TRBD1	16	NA	CASSLARDRLYNEQFF	TGCGCCAGCAGCTTGGCCCGGGACAGGCTCTACAATGAGCAGTTCTTC
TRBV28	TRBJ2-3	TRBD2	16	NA	CASSLSASGSGDTQYF	TGTGCCAGCAGTTTATCGGCTAGCGGGAGCGGGGATACGCAGTATTTT
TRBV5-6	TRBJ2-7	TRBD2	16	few	CASNLASGREAYEQYF	TGTGCCAGCAACCTGGCTAGCGGGAGGGAGGCCTACGAGCAGTACTTC
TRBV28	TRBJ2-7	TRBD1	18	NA	CASPPRGQGSYLIHEQYF	TGTGCCAGCCCCCCGAGAGGACAGGGATCTTACCTCATCCACGAGCAGTACTTC
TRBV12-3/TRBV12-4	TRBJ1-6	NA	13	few	CASSPGGASPLHF	TGTGCCAGCAGTCCCGGGGGTGCTTCACCCCTCCACTTT
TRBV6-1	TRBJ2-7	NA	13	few	CASSLWVNYEQYF	TGTGCCAGCAGCCTATGGGTTAACTACGAGCAGTACTTC
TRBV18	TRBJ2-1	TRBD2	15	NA	CASSQLAGGGDEQFF	TGTGCCAGCTCACAACTAGCGGGTGGCGGGGATGAGCAGTTCTTC
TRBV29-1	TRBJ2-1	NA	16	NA	CSVEDQVQRAYNEQFF	TGCAGCGTTGAAGATCAAGTCCAAAGGGCTTACAATGAGCAGTTCTTC
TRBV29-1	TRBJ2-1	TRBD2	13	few	CSVGSSGYNEQFF	TGCAGCGTTGGCTCTAGCGGGTACAATGAGCAGTTCTTC
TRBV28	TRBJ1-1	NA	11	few	CASGARPEAFF	TGTGCCAGCGGCGCGCGGCCTGAAGCTTTCTTT
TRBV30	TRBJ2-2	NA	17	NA	CAWSSFVGVQNTGELFF	TGTGCCTGGAGTAGTTTCGTAGGAGTGCAGAACACCGGGGAGCTGTTTTTT
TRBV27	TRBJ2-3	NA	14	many	CASRKGVLTDTQYF	TGTGCCAGCAGAAAGGGGGTTCTCACAGATACGCAGTATTTT
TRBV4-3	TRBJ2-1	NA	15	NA	CASSQETGSYNEQFF	TGCGCCAGCAGCCAAGAGACGGGATCCTACAATGAGCAGTTCTTC
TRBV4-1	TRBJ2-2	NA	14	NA	CASSIGGNTGELFF	TGCGCCAGCAGTATTGGGGGGAACACCGGGGAGCTGTTTTTT
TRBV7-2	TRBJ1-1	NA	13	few	CASSLDWTAEAFF	TGTGCCAGCAGCTTAGATTGGACAGCTGAAGCTTTCTTT
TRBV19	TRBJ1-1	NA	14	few	CASSIKGMNTEAFF	TGTGCCAGTAGTATCAAGGGTATGAACACTGAAGCTTTCTTT
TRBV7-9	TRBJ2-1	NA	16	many	CASSLFGWGRYNEQFF	TGTGCCAGCAGCTTGTTCGGATGGGGCAGGTACAATGAGCAGTTCTTC
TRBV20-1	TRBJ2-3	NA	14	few	CSAPLGRPTDTQYF	TGCAGTGCCCCTCTGGGGCGGCCCACAGATACGCAGTATTTT
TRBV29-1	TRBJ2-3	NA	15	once	CSVELPSWSLDTQYF	TGCAGCGTTGAACTCCCTAGCTGGAGTTTAGATACGCAGTATTTT
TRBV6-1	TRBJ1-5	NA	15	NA	CASSRGQGSNQPQHF	TGTGCCAGCAGCAGGGGACAAGGGAGCAATCAGCCCCAGCATTTT
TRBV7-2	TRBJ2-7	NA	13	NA	CASSQRTSYEQYF	TGTGCCAGCAGCCAGCGGACCTCCTACGAGCAGTACTTC
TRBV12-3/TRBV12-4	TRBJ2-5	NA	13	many	CASSLSSSETQYF	TGTGCCAGCAGTTTGTCCTCCTCAGAGACCCAGTACTTC
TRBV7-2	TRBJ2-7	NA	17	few	CASSFFLQGVFSYEQYF	TGTGCCAGCAGCTTCTTCCTTCAGGGCGTATTTTCGTACGAGCAGTACTTC
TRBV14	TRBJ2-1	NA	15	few	CASSPQRRSYNEQFF	TGTGCCAGCAGCCCGCAACGGCGCTCCTACAATGAGCAGTTCTTC
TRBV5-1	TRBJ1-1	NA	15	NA	CASSPRTGENTEAFF	TGCGCCAGCAGCCCACGAACGGGGGAGAACACTGAAGCTTTCTTT
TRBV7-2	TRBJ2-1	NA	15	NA	CASSPRGLGYNEQFF	TGTGCCAGCAGCCCTCGGGGGCTGGGTTACAATGAGCAGTTCTTC
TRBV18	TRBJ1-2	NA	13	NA	CASSPRDGEGYTF	TGTGCCAGCTCACCACGCGACGGGGAGGGCTACACCTTC
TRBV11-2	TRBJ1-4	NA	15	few	CASSLRRGADEKLFF	TGTGCCAGCAGCCTCCGCCGGGGCGCGGATGAAAAACTGTTTTTT
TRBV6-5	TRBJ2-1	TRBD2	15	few	CASSYLKGGDNEQFF	TGTGCCAGCAGTTACCTAAAGGGAGGGGACAATGAGCAGTTCTTC
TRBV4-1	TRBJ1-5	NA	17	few	CASSQASRVDSNQPQHF	TGCGCCAGCAGCCAAGCATCGCGGGTCGATAGCAATCAGCCCCAGCATTTT
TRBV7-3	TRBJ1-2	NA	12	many	CASSLGGDDYTF	TGTGCCAGCAGCTTAGGAGGGGACGACTACACCTTC
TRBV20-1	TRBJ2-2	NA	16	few	CSARLAGQANTGELFF	TGCAGTGCTAGACTAGCGGGACAGGCGAACACCGGGGAGCTGTTTTTT
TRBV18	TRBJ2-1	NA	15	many	CASSPLAGFYNEQFF	TGTGCCAGCTCACCACTGGCTGGCTTCTACAATGAGCAGTTCTTC
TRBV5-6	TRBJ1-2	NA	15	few	CASSRAGRGDYGYTF	TGTGCCAGCAGCCGAGCTGGCAGGGGTGACTATGGCTACACCTTC
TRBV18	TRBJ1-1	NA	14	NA	CASSPQKLNTEAFF	TGTGCCAGCTCACCCCAGAAATTGAACACTGAAGCTTTCTTT
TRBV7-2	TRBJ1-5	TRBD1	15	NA	CASSFAGTDGQPQHF	TGTGCCAGCAGCTTTGCCGGGACAGACGGTCAGCCCCAGCATTTT
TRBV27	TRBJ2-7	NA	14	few	CASSRYTGTHEQYF	TGTGCCAGCAGTCGATATACCGGGACCCACGAGCAGTACTTC
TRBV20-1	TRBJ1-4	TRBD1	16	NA	CSAPADRVATNEKLFF	TGCAGTGCCCCAGCGGACAGGGTTGCAACTAATGAAAAACTGTTTTTT
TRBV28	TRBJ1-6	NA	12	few	CASRLLGAPLHF	TGTGCCAGCAGGCTATTGGGGGCTCCCCTCCACTTT
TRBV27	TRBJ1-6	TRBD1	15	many	CASSPRTGGYSPLHF	TGTGCCAGCAGTCCTAGGACAGGGGGATACTCACCCCTCCACTTT
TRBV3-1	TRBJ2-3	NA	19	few	CASSQESSENRVLTDTQYF	TGTGCCAGCAGCCAAGAATCGAGCGAGAACAGGGTCCTCACAGATACGCAGTATTTT